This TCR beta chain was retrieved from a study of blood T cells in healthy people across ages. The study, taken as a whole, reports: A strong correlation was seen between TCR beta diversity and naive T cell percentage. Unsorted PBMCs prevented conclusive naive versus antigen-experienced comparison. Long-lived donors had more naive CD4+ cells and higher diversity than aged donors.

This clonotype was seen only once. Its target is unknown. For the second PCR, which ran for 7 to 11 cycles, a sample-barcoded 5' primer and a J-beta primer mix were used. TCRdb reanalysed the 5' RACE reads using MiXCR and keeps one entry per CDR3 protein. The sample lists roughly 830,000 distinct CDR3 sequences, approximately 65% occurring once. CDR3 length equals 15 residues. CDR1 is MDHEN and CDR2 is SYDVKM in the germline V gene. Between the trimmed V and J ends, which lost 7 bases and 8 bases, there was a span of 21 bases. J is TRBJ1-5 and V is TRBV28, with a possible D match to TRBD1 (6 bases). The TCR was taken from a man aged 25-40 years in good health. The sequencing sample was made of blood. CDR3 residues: CASKITTGTKEPQHF. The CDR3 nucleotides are TGTGCCAGCAAGATTACAACAGGGACCAAGGAGCCCCAGCATTTT.